This section outlines one TCR beta chain sequence together with its context. This record belongs to a study of blood T cell repertoires in COVID-19. In the study overall: PBMCs, B-cell-depleted T cells, or T cells provided the cDNA or gDNA that made up the material.

Germline lookup yields CDR1 SSHAT and CDR2 FNYEAQ (reference sequence). After removal of 1 base from V and 7 bases from J, the junction contained 3 bases not matched to a gene. The CDR3 contains 15 residues. Study processing details: Reference gene primers were amplified, and this amplification served to estimate nucleated cell counts. TCRdb's table, derived via immunoSEQ multiplex PCR, lists solely in-frame clones and lacks some. V and J calls and clone size are copied from that table; D and trimming were computed from the DNA. The sample consists of around 160,000 clones, around 84% of them appearing once.

The source material was peripheral blood. This clonotype originated in a man between 60 and 75 years old with active or convalescent COVID-19. The chain couples TRBV7-7 to TRBJ2-2; 10 nucleotides agree with TRBD1. The CDR3: CASSLEGQGIGELFF. The CDR3 DNA reads as TGTGCCAGCAGCTTAGAGGGACAGGGGATCGGGGAGCTGTTTTTT.